These T cell receptor beta chains were read from a single sample in a study of human T cells and chemical hapten exposure. TCRdb independently ran MiXCR on the RACE reads; one entry per CDR3 protein. The sample shows some 88,000 distinct CDR3 sequences, roughly 9.6% of them seen only once. This material consisted of whole blood, taken in connection with sensitization to the hapten diphenylcyclopropenone (DPC). The receptor source for this set is a middle-aged man with alopecia areata. Some clones in this sample may be carry-over from other donors' samples. CDR3s leave out the opening cysteine and the closing phenylalanine or tryptophan.

j_gene	v_gene	CDR3aa
TRBJ1-1	TRBV6-2/TRBV6-3	ASSYSRSGVFNTEAF
TRBJ1-5	TRBV27	ATRHRSNQPQH
TRBJ2-7	TRBV20-1	SARDRFGNSYEQY
TRBJ1-3	TRBV20-1	SARTGAGNLNTIY
TRBJ2-1	TRBV27	ASSLRWVTSGGYNEQF
TRBJ1-5	TRBV3-2	ASSRGPMPQH
TRBJ2-5	TRBV5-4	ASSLPPVAAQY
TRBJ1-2	TRBV6-5	ASSSGDSSNYGYT
TRBJ2-7	TRBV6-2/TRBV6-3	ASAGTSVNEQY
TRBJ2-3	TRBV29-1	SVERGIGTDTQY
TRBJ2-4	TRBV6-2/TRBV6-3	ASSYELGSGLAKNIQY
TRBJ2-5	TRBV25-1	ASALTGVLRTQY
TRBJ2-3	TRBV25-1	ASSAPYRESTDTQY
TRBJ2-2	TRBV29-1	SVSDVGQGNTGELF
TRBJ2-4	TRBV7-8	ASSLGTSGGNIQY
TRBJ2-3	TRBV2	ASEQVETQY
TRBJ2-7	TRBV7-2	ASSLTGAYEQY
TRBJ2-1	TRBV2	ASSDRLAGHNEQF
TRBJ2-1	TRBV6-5	ASSRSTSGFSYNEQF
TRBJ1-5	TRBV6-2/TRBV6-3	ASSTLGRGLSNQPQH
TRBJ2-3	TRBV19	ASRLTSASTDTQY
TRBJ1-1	TRBV7-6	ASSLDGSQGMTF
TRBJ1-1	TRBV12-3/TRBV12-4	ASSLDRGGRTEAF
TRBJ1-6	TRBV18	ASSSSSWTATFYSPLH
TRBJ1-1	TRBV27	ASSLYGGGLTAAF
TRBJ2-7	TRBV4-3	ASSQARDRDDEQY
TRBJ2-3	TRBV7-9	ASSPLVLADSTDTQY
TRBJ2-5	TRBV20-1	SAYDEGETQY
TRBJ1-6	TRBV12-3/TRBV12-4	ASAMEVNNSPLH
TRBJ2-3	TRBV5-6	ASSSRLAGGVDTQY
TRBJ2-3	TRBV29-1	SVEPASGPDTQY
TRBJ2-1	TRBV24-1	ATSDPSGGSYNEQF